This T cell receptor (beta chain) was recorded in a study of T cell responses to AZD1222 COVID-19 vaccine. This CDR3 contains 13 residues. V was shortened by 8 bases and J by 2 bases, with 12 bases between the two germline ends. Profiled with immunoSEQ multiplex PCR; TCRdb holds only in-frame clones, not every one. The sample records 150,000 to 160,000 clones, more than 90% being singletons. General study findings and limits: Baseline antibody screening turned up just six seropositive AZD1222 recipients. After two AZD1222 doses, spike-specific TCR breadth and depth rose versus day 0.

With respect to this clone: Its antigen is not identified.

The chain is built from TRBV12-3 or TRBV12-4 and TRBJ1-2, with D unresolved. This sample comprised peripheral blood, obtained on day 0 of AZD1222 vaccination. The TCR originated in an adult in good health. The CDR3 DNA reads as TGTGCCAGCGTCGACGGCGGAAACTATGGCTACACCTTC. As protein: CASVDGGNYGYTF.